This entry lists 17 T cell receptor beta chains sequenced from one sample in a study of T cells in localized non-small cell lung cancer. Sequenced by immunoSEQ multiplex PCR; TCRdb stores in-frame clones only, minus some. The data hold roughly 1,600 clones, with 27% observed a single time. This material consisted of lung tumor tissue, taken before any cancer treatment. Receptors were obtained from a female donor aged 60 or older with stage II lung adenocarcinoma.

By share, this clone ranks as medium-sized. This rearrangement joins TRBV7-5 to TRBJ1-1. TRBV7-5 is recorded as a pseudogene. The CDR3 runs 14 residues. As DNA, the CDR3 is TGTGCCAGCAGCTCCCAAGGGGGGGACACTGAAGCTTTCTTT. As protein: CASSSQGGDTEAFF.

The chain combines TRBV7-5 with TRBJ2-7; no check of the table's D call, TRBD2, against the DNA was made. TRBV7-5 is shown as a pseudogene. The length of the CDR3 is 19 residues. The CDR3 coding sequence is TGTGCCAGCAGCCCAACGGGGCGGGGGGGCCTCGTAGGGCGCTACGAGCAGTACTTC. It yields the protein CASSPTGRGGLVGRYEQYF.

This chain links TRBV11-3 with TRBJ1-4, with D unclear. Germline CDR1 and CDR2: SGHNT and YENEEA. Trimming removed 5 bases from V and 2 bases from J, with 12 bases in between. The CDR3 extends over 15 amino acids. CDR3: CASSLLTRTNEKLFF. The CDR3 region has the DNA TGTGCCAGCAGCCTCTTGACCCGGACTAATGAAAAACTGTTTTTT.

This clone is categorized as large (0.1 to 1%). The J gene is TRBJ2-3, the V gene TRBV28; 8 bases fit TRBD1. V lost 5 bases, J lost 2 bases, and 18 bases stayed unmatched. In germline, CDR1 is MDHEN, CDR2 SYDVKM. The CDR3 covers 19 residues. In DNA, the CDR3 is TGTGCCAGCAGTCCCCGGTGGACAGGGAGTCCGCTCCCCACAGATACGCAGTATTTT. Translated, it gives CASSPRWTGSPLPTDTQYF.

This sequence joins TRBV19 and TRBJ1-2; 10 bases align to TRBD1. The junction had 4 bases not matched to a gene; V was cut back by 8 bases and J by 4 bases. This CDR3 spans 13 amino acids. CDR1 is LNHDA and CDR2 is SQIVND in the germline V gene (reference sequence). Here the CDR3 DNA reads TGTGCCAGTCCGGGACAGGGGATCTATGGCTACACCTTC. Protein product: CASPGQGIYGYTF. Combining the CDR3 with reference TRBV19 and TRBJ1-2 gives the whole variable domain DGGITQSPKYLFRKEGQNVTLSCEQNLNHDAMYWYRQDPGQGLRLIYYSQIVNDFQKGDIAEGYSVSREKKESFPLTVTSAQKNPTAFYLCASPGQGIYGYTFGSGTRLTVV.

This sequence joins TRBV5-1 and TRBJ2-7; TRBD1 agrees at 8 bases. V gave up 2 bases and J gave up 0 bases; unmatched junction bases: 7. CDR1 and CDR2 (germline): SGHRS, YFSETQ. This CDR3 contains 16 residues. For the CDR3, the DNA is TGCGCCAGCAGCTTCCGACAGGGGCCAATCTCCTACGAGCAGTACTTC. This gives the protein CASSFRQGPISYEQYF. Looking up the rest from reference TRBV5-1 and TRBJ2-7 gives the full variable domain: KAGVTQTPRYLIKTRGQQVTLSCSPISGHRSVSWYQQTPGQGLQFLFEYFSETQRNKGNFPGRFSGRQFSNSRSEMNVSTLELGDSALYLCASSFRQGPISYEQYFGPGTRLTVT.

This clone has just a few counts. J is TRBJ2-1 and V is TRBV28, with TRBD1 identical over 9 bases. The length of the CDR3 is 17 residues. Germline lookup yields CDR1 MDHEN and CDR2 SYDVKM. With V trimmed by 4 bases and J by 0 bases, 7 bases remained unmatched. The CDR3 is CASSYTGGDLSYNEQFF. DNA of the CDR3: TGTGCCAGCAGTTACACAGGGGGCGACCTCTCCTACAATGAGCAGTTCTTC.

The genes are TRBV11-3 and TRBJ2-7; perhaps TRBD1 as D (5 bases). The germline V gene encodes CDR1 SGHNT and CDR2 YENEEA. V was shortened by 6 bases and J by 0 bases, with 12 bases between the two germline ends. The CDR3 extends over 14 amino acids. CDR3 region: CASSPRQISYEQYF. The CDR3 nucleotides read TGTGCCAGCAGTCCTCGACAGATCTCCTACGAGCAGTACTTC. The whole variable domain, remainder taken from reference TRBV11-3 and TRBJ2-7, is EAGVVQSPRYKIIEKKQPVAFWCNPISGHNTLYWYLQNLGQGPELLIRYENEEAVDDSQLPKDRFSAERLKGVDSTLKIQPAELGDSAVYLCASSPRQISYEQYFGPGTRLTVT.

This clone appeared a few times. The chain recombines TRBV18 with TRBJ1-1, with D uncertain. CDR3 length equals 15 residues. The germline V and J ends were trimmed by 2 bases and 1 base, with 11 bases remaining between them. The germline V gene has CDR1 KGHSH and CDR2 LQKENI. CDR3 in amino acids: CASSPSTATNTEAFF. For the CDR3, the DNA is TGTGCCAGCTCACCATCTACAGCAACGAACACTGAAGCTTTCTTT.

The chain couples TRBV29-1 to TRBJ2-1; D might be TRBD1 (5 bases). V was shortened by 4 bases and J by 3 bases, with 10 bases between the two germline ends. CDR1 is SQVTM and CDR2 is ANQGSEA in the germline V gene. The CDR3 has 13 amino acids. In DNA, the CDR3 is TGCAGCGTTGGGGTGACAGTCTACAATGAGCAGTTCTTC. Its protein is CSVGVTVYNEQFF.

This clone appeared a few times. V usage is TRBV11-3 and J usage is TRBJ2-7; 7 positions match TRBD1. J was trimmed by 4 bases and V by 4 bases; bases with no gene match: 10. CDR3 size: 15 residues. CDR1 and CDR2 from the germline V gene are SGHNT and YENEEA. The CDR3 sequence is CASSSRDRRRYEQYF. In DNA form, the CDR3 reads TGTGCCAGCAGCTCCAGGGACAGAAGGCGATACGAGCAGTACTTC. Looking up the rest from reference TRBV11-3 and TRBJ2-7 gives the full variable domain: EAGVVQSPRYKIIEKKQPVAFWCNPISGHNTLYWYLQNLGQGPELLIRYENEEAVDDSQLPKDRFSAERLKGVDSTLKIQPAELGDSAVYLCASSSRDRRRYEQYFGPGTRLTVT.

The DNA for the CDR3 is TGCGCCAGCAGCCGGGGACAGCGAGCCTACGAGCAGTACTTC. This translates into CASSRGQRAYEQYF. The chain joins TRBV5-1 to TRBJ2-7; the match to TRBD1 covers 7 bases. The J segment lost 2 bases and the V segment lost 4 bases, leaving 6 bases of the junction unmatched. The CDR3 has 14 amino acids. Germline V gives CDR1 SGHRS, CDR2 YFSETQ.

This clone was observed a few times. The rearrangement joins TRBV11-3 to TRBJ1-2; 10 nucleotides line up with TRBD1. J was trimmed by 0 bases and V by 4 bases; bases with no gene match: 8. The CDR3 is 17 residues long. Germline-derived CDR1 and CDR2 are SGHNT and YENEEA. The chain's CDR3 is CASSWGTGARANYGYTF. In DNA form, the CDR3 reads TGTGCCAGCAGCTGGGGGACAGGGGCCCGAGCTAACTATGGCTACACCTTC.

By share of the sample, this clone is medium-sized. The chain employs TRBV9 and TRBJ2-5; maybe TRBD2 (5 bases). The germline V gene has CDR1 SGDLS and CDR2 YYNGEE. The V end was cut by 0 bases, the J end by 4 bases, with 13 bases between. The CDR3 sequence is 15 residues long. The CDR3 region has the DNA TGTGCCAGCAGCGTAGCGGCTAGCCACCTAGAGACCCAGTACTTC. This gives the protein CASSVAASHLETQYF. Based on the CDR3 plus reference TRBV9 and TRBJ2-5, the full variable domain is DSGVTQTPKHLITATGQRVTLRCSPRSGDLSVYWYQQSLDQGLQFLIQYYNGEERAKGNILERFSAQQFPDLHSELNLSSLELGDSALYFCASSVAASHLETQYFGPGTRLLVL.

The V gene is TRBV19, the J gene TRBJ1-1; D is perhaps TRBD1 (6 bases). Trimming stripped 6 bases from V and 1 base from J, with 21 bases between. CDR1 and CDR2 from the germline V gene are LNHDA and SQIVND (reference sequence). The CDR3 has 17 amino acids. The CDR3 protein is CASSSGTIMRGNTEAFF. The CDR3 DNA sequence: TGTGCCAGTAGCTCCGGGACAATTATGCGAGGGAACACTGAAGCTTTCTTT. Full variable domain (remainder filled in from reference TRBV19 and TRBJ1-1): DGGITQSPKYLFRKEGQNVTLSCEQNLNHDAMYWYRQDPGQGLRLIYYSQIVNDFQKGDIAEGYSVSREKKESFPLTVTSAQKNPTAFYLCASSSGTIMRGNTEAFFGQGTRLTVV.

This chain links TRBV5-1 with TRBJ1-2; 8 nucleotides agree with TRBD1. Unmatched junction bases numbered 12, after V lost 7 bases and J lost 4 bases. This CDR3 region has 15 residues. The germline V gene encodes CDR1 SGHRS and CDR2 YFSETQ. This chain's CDR3 is CASGTTGEGSYGYTF. CDR3 DNA sequence: TGCGCCAGCGGGACGACAGGGGAGGGTTCCTATGGCTACACCTTC. The full variable domain, completed using reference TRBV5-1 and TRBJ1-2, is KAGVTQTPRYLIKTRGQQVTLSCSPISGHRSVSWYQQTPGQGLQFLFEYFSETQRNKGNFPGRFSGRQFSNSRSEMNVSTLELGDSALYLCASGTTGEGSYGYTFGSGTRLTVV.

This clone was detected only a few times. The V gene is TRBV11-3, the J gene TRBJ2-7, with TRBD2 as a possible D gene (6 bases). Looked up from germline, CDR1 is SGHNT and CDR2 is YENEEA. The CDR3 runs 14 residues. Trimming removed 3 bases at V and 3 bases at J, with 12 bases between. The CDR3: CASSLGGVGYEQYF. In DNA, the CDR3 is TGTGCCAGCAGCTTGGGAGGAGTGGGCTACGAGCAGTACTTC.